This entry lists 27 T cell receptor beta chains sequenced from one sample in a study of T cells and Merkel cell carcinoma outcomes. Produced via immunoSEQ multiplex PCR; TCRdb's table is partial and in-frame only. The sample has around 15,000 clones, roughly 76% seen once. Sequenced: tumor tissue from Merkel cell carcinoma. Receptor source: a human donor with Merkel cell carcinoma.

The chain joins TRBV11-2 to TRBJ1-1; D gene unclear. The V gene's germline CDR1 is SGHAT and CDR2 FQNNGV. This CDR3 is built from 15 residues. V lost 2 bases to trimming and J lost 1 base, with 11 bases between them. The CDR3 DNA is TGTGCCAGCAGCTTAAGCTCCCAGACGAACACTGAAGCTTTCTTT. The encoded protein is CASSLSSQTNTEAFF.

In DNA form, the CDR3 reads TGTGCCAGCAGTTCTTGGACAGATAATGAAAAACTGTTTTTT. Its protein is CASSSWTDNEKLFF. J is TRBJ1-4 and V is TRBV27, with D perhaps TRBD1 (6 bases). V lost 4 bases, J lost 4 bases, and 10 bases lay in between. This CDR3 has 14 amino acids. Germline V gives CDR1 MNHEY, CDR2 SMNVEV (reference sequence).

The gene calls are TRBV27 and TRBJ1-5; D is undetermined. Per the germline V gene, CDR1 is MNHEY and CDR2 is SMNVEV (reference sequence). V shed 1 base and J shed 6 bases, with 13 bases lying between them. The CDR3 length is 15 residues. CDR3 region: CASSLFRAGSQPQHF. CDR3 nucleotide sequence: TGTGCCAGCAGTTTATTTAGGGCTGGAAGTCAGCCCCAGCATTTT.

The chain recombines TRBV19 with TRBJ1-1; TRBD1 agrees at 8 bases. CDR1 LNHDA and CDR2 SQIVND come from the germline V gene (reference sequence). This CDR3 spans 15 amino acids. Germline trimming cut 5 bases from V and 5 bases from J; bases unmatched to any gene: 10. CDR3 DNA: TGTGCCAGTAGTGGAACAGGGGGTACGGTAACTGAAGCTTTCTTT. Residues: CASSGTGGTVTEAFF.

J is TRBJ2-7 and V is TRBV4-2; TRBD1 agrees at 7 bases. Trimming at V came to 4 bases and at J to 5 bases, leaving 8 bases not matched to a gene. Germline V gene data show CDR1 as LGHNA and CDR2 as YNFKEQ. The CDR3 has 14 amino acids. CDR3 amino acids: CASSPDRDTNEQYF. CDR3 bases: TGTGCCAGCAGCCCTGACAGGGATACAAACGAGCAGTACTTC.

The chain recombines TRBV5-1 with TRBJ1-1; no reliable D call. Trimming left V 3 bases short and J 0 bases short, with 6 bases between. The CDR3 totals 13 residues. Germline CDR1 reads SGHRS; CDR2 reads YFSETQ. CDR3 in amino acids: CASSSGLNTEAFF. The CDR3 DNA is TGCGCCAGCAGCTCAGGTTTGAACACTGAAGCTTTCTTT.

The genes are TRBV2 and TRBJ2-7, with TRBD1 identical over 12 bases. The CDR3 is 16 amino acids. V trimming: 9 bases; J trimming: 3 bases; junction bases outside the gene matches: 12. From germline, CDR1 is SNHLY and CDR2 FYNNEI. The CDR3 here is CASHQIGTGGNYEQYF. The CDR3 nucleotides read TGTGCCAGTCACCAGATAGGGACAGGGGGCAACTACGAGCAGTACTTC.

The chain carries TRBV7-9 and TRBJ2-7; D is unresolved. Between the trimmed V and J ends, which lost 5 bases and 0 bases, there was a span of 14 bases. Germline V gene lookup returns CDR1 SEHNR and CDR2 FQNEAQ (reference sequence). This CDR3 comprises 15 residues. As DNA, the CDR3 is TGTGCCAGCAGCCCCCCGGCCTCCGGCTCCTACGAGCAGTACTTC. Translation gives CASSPPASGSYEQYF.

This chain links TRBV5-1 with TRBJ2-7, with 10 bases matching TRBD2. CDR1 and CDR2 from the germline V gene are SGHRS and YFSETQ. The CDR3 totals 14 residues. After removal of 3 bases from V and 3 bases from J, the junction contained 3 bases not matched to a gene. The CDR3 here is CASSSASGSYEQYF. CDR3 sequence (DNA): TGCGCCAGCAGCTCCGCTAGCGGGAGCTACGAGCAGTACTTC.

CDR3 region: CASRTGQNTGELFF. DNA of the CDR3: TGTGCCAGCAGAACGGGGCAGAACACCGGGGAGCTGTTTTTT. The genes are TRBV6-6 and TRBJ2-2, with D possibly called TRBD1 or TRBD2 (5 bases each). The length of the CDR3 is 14 residues. Looked up from germline, CDR1 is MNHNY and CDR2 is SVGAGI (reference sequence). Trimming removed 6 bases from V and 1 base from J, with 9 bases in between.

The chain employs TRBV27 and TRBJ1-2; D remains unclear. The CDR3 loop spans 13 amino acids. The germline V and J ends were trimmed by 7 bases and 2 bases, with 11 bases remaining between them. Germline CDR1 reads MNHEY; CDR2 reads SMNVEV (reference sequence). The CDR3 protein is CASTSDRNYGYTF. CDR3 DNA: TGTGCCAGCACCTCCGACCGGAACTATGGCTACACCTTC.

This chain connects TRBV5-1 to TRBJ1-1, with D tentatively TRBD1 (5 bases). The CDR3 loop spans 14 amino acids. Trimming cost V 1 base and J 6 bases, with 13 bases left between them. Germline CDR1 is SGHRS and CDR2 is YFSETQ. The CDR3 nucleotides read TGCGCCAGCAGCTTGAAGGCAGGGAGCCCTGAAGCTTTCTTT. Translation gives CASSLKAGSPEAFF.

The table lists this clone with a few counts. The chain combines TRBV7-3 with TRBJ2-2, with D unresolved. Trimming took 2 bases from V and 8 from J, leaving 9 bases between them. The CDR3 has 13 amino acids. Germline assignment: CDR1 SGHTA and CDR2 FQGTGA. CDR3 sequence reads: CASSLGVGGELFF. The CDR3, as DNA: TGTGCCAGCAGCTTAGGTGTGGGGGGGGAGCTGTTTTTT.

CDR3 bases: TGTGCCACCAGCAGAGAAGGGCAGGGCTTTGAAAAACTGTTTTTT. This translates into CATSREGQGFEKLFF. This sequence joins TRBV15 and TRBJ1-4; D is possibly TRBD1 (5 bases). V was trimmed by 0 bases and J by 7 bases, leaving 12 bases between them. Germline assignment: CDR1 LNHNV and CDR2 YYDKDF (reference sequence). The length of the CDR3 is 15 residues.

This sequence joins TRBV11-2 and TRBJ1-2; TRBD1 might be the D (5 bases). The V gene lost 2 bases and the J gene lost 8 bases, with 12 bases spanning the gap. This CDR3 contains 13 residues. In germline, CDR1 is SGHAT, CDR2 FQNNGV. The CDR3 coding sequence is TGTGCCAGCAGCTTACAGGGTGGCCGAGGCTACACCTTC. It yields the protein CASSLQGGRGYTF.

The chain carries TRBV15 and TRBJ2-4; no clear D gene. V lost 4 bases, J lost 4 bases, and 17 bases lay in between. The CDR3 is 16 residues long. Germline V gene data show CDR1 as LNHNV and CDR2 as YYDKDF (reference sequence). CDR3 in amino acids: CATSMGILDGKNIQYF. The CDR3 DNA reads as TGTGCCACCAGCATGGGGATCTTGGACGGTAAAAACATTCAGTACTTC.

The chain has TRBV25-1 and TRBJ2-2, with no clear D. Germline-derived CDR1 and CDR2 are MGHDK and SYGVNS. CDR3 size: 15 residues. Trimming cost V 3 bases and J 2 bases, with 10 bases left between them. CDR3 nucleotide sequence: TGTGCCAGCAGTGAGTATGGACCCAACACCGGGGAGCTGTTTTTT. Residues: CASSEYGPNTGELFF.

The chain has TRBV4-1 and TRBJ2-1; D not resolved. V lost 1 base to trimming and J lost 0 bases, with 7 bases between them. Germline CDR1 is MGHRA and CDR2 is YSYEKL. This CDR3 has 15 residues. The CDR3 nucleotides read TGCGCCAGCAGCCAAGGTCCTAGCTCCTACAATGAGCAGTTCTTC. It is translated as CASSQGPSSYNEQFF.

The CDR3: CASSIQTGEEQYF. The CDR3 coding sequence is TGTGCCAGCAGTATTCAGACAGGGGAAGAGCAGTACTTC. This rearrangement joins TRBV6-6 to TRBJ2-7; 8 bases match TRBD1. V dropped 5 bases and J dropped 7; count of bases not matched to a gene: 7. This CDR3 has 13 amino acids. Germline CDR1 and CDR2: MNHNY and SVGAGI (reference sequence).

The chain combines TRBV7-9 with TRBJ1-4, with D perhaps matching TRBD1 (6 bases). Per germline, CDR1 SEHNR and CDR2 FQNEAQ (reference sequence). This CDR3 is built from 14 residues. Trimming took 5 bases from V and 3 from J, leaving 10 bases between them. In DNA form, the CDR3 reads TGTGCCAGCAGCCCAGGGGTAGCTAATGAAAAACTGTTTTTT. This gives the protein CASSPGVANEKLFF.

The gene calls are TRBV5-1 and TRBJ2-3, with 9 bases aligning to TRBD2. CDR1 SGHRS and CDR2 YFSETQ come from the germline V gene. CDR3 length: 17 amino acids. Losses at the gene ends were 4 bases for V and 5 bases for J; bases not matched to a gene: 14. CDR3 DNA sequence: TGCGCCAGCAGCCCCCTGCTGGCGGGAGGGCCTAAAGATACGCAGTATTTT. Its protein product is CASSPLLAGGPKDTQYF.

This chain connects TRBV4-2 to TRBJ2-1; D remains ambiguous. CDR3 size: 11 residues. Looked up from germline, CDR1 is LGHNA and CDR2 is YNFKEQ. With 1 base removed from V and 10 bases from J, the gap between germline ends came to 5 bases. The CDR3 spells CASSQVAEQFF. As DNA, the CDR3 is TGTGCCAGCAGCCAAGTGGCGGAGCAGTTCTTC.

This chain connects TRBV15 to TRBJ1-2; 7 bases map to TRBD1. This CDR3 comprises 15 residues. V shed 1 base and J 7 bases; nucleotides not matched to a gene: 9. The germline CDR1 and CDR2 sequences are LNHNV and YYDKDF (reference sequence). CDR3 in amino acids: CATSRAIGQGGGYTF. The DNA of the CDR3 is TGTGCCACCAGCAGAGCTATAGGGCAGGGGGGTGGCTACACCTTC. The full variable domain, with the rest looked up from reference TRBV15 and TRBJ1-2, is DAMVIQNPRYQVTQFGKPVTLSCSQTLNHNVMYWYQQKSSQAPKLLFHYYDKDFNNEADTPDNFQSRRPNTSFCFLDIRSPGLGDTAMYLCATSRAIGQGGGYTFGSGTRLTVV.

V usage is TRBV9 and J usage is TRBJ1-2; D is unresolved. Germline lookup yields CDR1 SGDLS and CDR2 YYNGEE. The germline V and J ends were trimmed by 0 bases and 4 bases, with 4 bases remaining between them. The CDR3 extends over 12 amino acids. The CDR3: CASSVVGYGYTF. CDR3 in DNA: TGTGCCAGCAGCGTAGTCGGCTATGGCTACACCTTC.

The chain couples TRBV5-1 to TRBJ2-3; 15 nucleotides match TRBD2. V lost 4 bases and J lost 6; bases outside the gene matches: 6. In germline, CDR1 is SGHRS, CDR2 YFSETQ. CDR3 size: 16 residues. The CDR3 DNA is TGCGCCAGCAGCCTCCCCGGGACTAGCGGGAGGGATACGCAGTATTTT. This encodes CASSLPGTSGRDTQYF.

CDR3 in DNA: TGTGCCAGCAGCCCCTTGGAGGGGTCCTACGAGCAGTACTTC. Amino acids: CASSPLEGSYEQYF. The V gene is TRBV7-8, the J gene TRBJ2-7; D is possibly TRBD2 (6 bases). This CDR3 has 14 amino acids. Trimming took off 5 bases at V and 1 base at J, with 12 bases between the two ends. Germline CDR1 reads SGHVS; CDR2 reads FQNEAQ.

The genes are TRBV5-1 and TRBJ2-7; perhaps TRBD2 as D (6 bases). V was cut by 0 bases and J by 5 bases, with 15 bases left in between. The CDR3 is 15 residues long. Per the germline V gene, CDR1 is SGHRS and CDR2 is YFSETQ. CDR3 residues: CASSLAGEARDEQYF. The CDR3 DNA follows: TGCGCCAGCAGCTTGGCTGGGGAGGCCAGGGACGAGCAGTACTTC.